This entry lists 7 T cell receptor beta chains sequenced from one sample in a study of T cells in Graves' hyperthyroidism and ophthalmopathy. TCR beta CDR3 sequences were amplified from RNA transcripts. In the first-round RT-PCR of the TCR CDR3, the HTBI primer set was used. MiXCR was run by TCRdb on the multiplex PCR reads, yielding one entry per CDR3 protein. This sample has around 350,000 distinct CDR3 sequences, with about 19% found just once. Sample: blood. The receptors were gathered from a woman younger than 35 with Graves' hyperthyroidism.

The CDR3 DNA sequence: TGTGCCACGGAGGGCCTCAGCTGGGACAGGGGGCTTGGCTACACCTTC. It encodes CATEGLSWDRGLGYTF. This sequence joins TRBV10-3 and TRBJ1-2; TRBD1 matches 12 bases. The CDR3 runs to 16 residues. V shed 10 bases and J 7 bases; nucleotides not matched to a gene: 16. Per the germline V gene, CDR1 is ENHRY and CDR2 is SYGVKD.

Ten or more counts support this clonotype. The genes are TRBV6-1 and TRBJ1-5; D unresolved. With 0 bases removed from V and 6 bases from J, the gap between germline ends came to 12 bases. CDR1 is MNHNS, CDR2 SASEGT, per germline. The CDR3 consists of 15 residues. The CDR3 region has the DNA TGTGCCAGCAGTGAAGCACGAAGCTCCCGTCAGCCCCAGCATTTT. This sequence encodes CASSEARSSRQPQHF.

This clonotype was detected a few times. This rearrangement joins TRBV9 to TRBJ2-5; D not certain. The CDR3 has 14 residues. V lost 1 base and J lost 2, with 9 bases in between. CDR1 and CDR2 from the germline V gene are SGDLS and YYNGEE. The CDR3 sequence is CASSVSVRQETQYF. CDR3 nucleotide sequence: TGTGCCAGCAGCGTATCGGTCCGGCAAGAGACCCAGTACTTC.

In this sample, this clonotype turned up many times. This sequence joins TRBV20-1 and TRBJ2-7, with D perhaps TRBD1 (6 bases). The CDR3 runs 13 residues. Trimming removed 5 bases at V and 2 bases at J, with 13 bases between. Germline CDR1 is DFQATT and CDR2 is SNEGSKA (reference sequence). CDR3 protein: CSAPVGQTYEQYF. For the CDR3, the DNA is TGCAGTGCTCCCGTAGGACAGACCTACGAGCAGTACTTC.

This clonotype was seen a handful of times. This chain connects TRBV12-3 or TRBV12-4 to TRBJ1-6; TRBD1 aligns across 7 bases. The CDR3 is 14 amino acids. The trim removed 5 bases at V and 9 bases at J, leaving 7 bases unmatched. CDR3 in DNA: TGTGCCAGCAGTGACAGGGCGGGCTTTTCACCCCTCCACTTT. Protein sequence: CASSDRAGFSPLHF.

Turning to this clonotype: An end of the junction does not agree with germline; a read error may underlie this. The chain has TRBV6-1 and TRBJ1-1; D ambiguous. This CDR3 has 13 amino acids. Germline V gene sequence: CDR1 MNHNS, CDR2 SASEGT. CDR3 nucleotides: TGTGCCAGTAGTGCAGACACGAACACTGAAGCTTTCTTT. This translates into CASSADTNTEAFF.

In its sample, this clonotype was seen many times. The rearrangement links TRBV20-1 to TRBJ1-1; a weak D match, TRBD1 (5 bases). With 2 bases removed from V and 1 base from J, the gap between germline ends came to 11 bases. The CDR3 runs to 14 residues. Per the germline V gene, CDR1 is DFQATT and CDR2 is SNEGSKA (reference sequence). This CDR3 is CSARFPRGNTEAFF. As DNA, the CDR3 is TGCAGTGCTAGATTTCCAAGGGGGAACACTGAAGCTTTCTTT.